Listed below are T cell receptor beta chains from one sample, sequenced in a study of vaccination and CD4 T cells after COVID-19. No antigen is known for these receptors. MiXCR, run by TCRdb on the PCR reads, gives a single entry per CDR3 protein. The table records around 20,000 distinct CDR3 sequences, around a quarter of them present only once. The sequenced sample was cultured CD4+ T cells from blood. These receptors originate from a human donor with COVID-19. The CDR3 runs from the conserved cysteine through the conserved F or W. Fields, in order: CDR3 length, J gene, D gene, V gene, clone size, CDR3 protein, CDR3 DNA. A D gene is named only where the DNA matches it firmly. The size entry is marked missing in some rows and otherwise reads once, few, many or a size class.

14 TRBJ1-4 NA TRBV7-2 NA CASSRSVGNEKLFF TGTGCCAGCAGCCGGAGCGTCGGTAATGAAAAACTGTTTTTT
15 TRBJ2-5 NA TRBV28 few CASTRGGGGGETQYF TGTGCCAGCACAAGAGGTGGGGGAGGGGGGGAGACCCAGTACTTC
15 TRBJ1-2 TRBD1 TRBV7-9 NA CASSQYQGGGYGYTF TGTGCCAGCAGCCAATATCAGGGGGGTGGCTATGGCTACACCTTC
12 TRBJ2-1 NA TRBV7-9 few CASSLEAGKQFF TGTGCCAGCAGCTTAGAGGCCGGAAAGCAGTTCTTC
12 TRBJ2-7 NA TRBV7-2 NA CASSFRQDEQYF TGTGCCAGCAGCTTTCGCCAGGACGAGCAGTACTTC
14 TRBJ1-2 NA TRBV5-1 few CASSLEDRNYGYTF TGCGCCAGCAGCTTGGAGGACCGTAACTATGGCTACACCTTC
13 TRBJ1-2 NA TRBV6-5 medium-sized CASSYSRLGGYTF TGTGCCAGCAGTTACTCACGTTTAGGTGGCTACACCTTC
13 TRBJ1-2 TRBD1 TRBV28 NA CASRATGVYGYTF TGTGCCAGCAGGGCGACAGGGGTCTATGGCTACACCTTC
15 TRBJ1-5 TRBD1 TRBV6-1 NA CASSRTGGSNQPQHF TGTGCCAGCAGTAGGACAGGGGGGAGCAATCAGCCCCAGCATTTT
13 TRBJ1-6 NA TRBV27 medium-sized CASRSSYNSPLHF TGTGCCAGCAGGAGCTCCTATAATTCACCCCTCCACTTT
11 TRBJ2-7 NA TRBV19 NA CASNDGYEQYF TGTGCCAGTAACGACGGCTACGAGCAGTACTTC
14 TRBJ2-7 TRBD1 TRBV7-9 NA CASSLAGQIYEQYF TGTGCCAGCAGCTTAGCGGGACAGATCTACGAGCAGTACTTC
15 TRBJ2-3 NA TRBV7-9 few CASSSLGGVTDTQYF TGTGCCAGCAGTTCGCTTGGGGGCGTCACAGATACGCAGTATTTT
16 TRBJ2-2 NA TRBV6-1 few CASSAKFTPNTGELFF TGTGCCAGCAGCGCGAAGTTCACTCCGAACACCGGGGAGCTGTTTTTT
14 TRBJ1-2 NA TRBV27 medium-sized CASSFSGSNYGYTF TGTGCCAGCAGTTTCTCCGGGTCTAACTATGGCTACACCTTC
15 TRBJ1-6 NA TRBV6-1 NA CASSQTGAGNSPLHF TGTGCCAGCAGTCAGACGGGGGCTGGTAATTCACCCCTCCACTTT
16 TRBJ2-3 TRBD2 TRBV28 few CASSSWTSGDTDTQYF TGTGCCAGCAGTTCCTGGACTAGCGGGGACACAGATACGCAGTATTTT
15 TRBJ2-7 NA TRBV29-1 NA CSVEAERGATYEQYF TGCAGCGTTGAGGCAGAACGGGGGGCGACCTACGAGCAGTACTTC
12 TRBJ2-7 NA TRBV2 NA CASRPQGGEQYF TGTGCCAGCAGACCACAGGGCGGCGAGCAGTACTTC
16 TRBJ2-5 TRBD1 TRBV6-1 NA CASRGPGTGNQETQYF TGTGCCAGCAGAGGTCCCGGGACAGGGAACCAAGAGACCCAGTACTTC
17 TRBJ2-5 NA TRBV20-1 NA CSARDGWAPGGQETQYF TGCAGTGCTAGAGATGGTTGGGCCCCGGGCGGTCAAGAGACCCAGTACTTC
13 TRBJ2-7 NA TRBV7-2 NA CASSRGYQYEQYF TGTGCCAGCAGCCGCGGGTATCAATACGAGCAGTACTTC
14 TRBJ1-5 NA TRBV6-1 once CASSRDGGNQPQHF TGTGCCAGCAGTCGGGACGGCGGCAATCAGCCCCAGCATTTT
14 TRBJ2-5 NA TRBV20-1 few CSARDRPTQETQYF TGCAGTGCTAGAGATAGGCCTACCCAAGAGACCCAGTACTTC
14 TRBJ1-1 NA TRBV12-3/TRBV12-4 NA CASSSTGLNTEAFF TGTGCCAGCAGTTCAACAGGCTTGAACACTGAAGCTTTCTTT
17 TRBJ2-7 TRBD1 TRBV6-5 few CASSYAITGGNTYEQYF TGTGCCAGCAGTTACGCAATTACAGGGGGCAATACCTACGAGCAGTACTTC
15 TRBJ2-5 TRBD1 TRBV7-9 NA CASSLGGQVGETQYF TGTGCCAGCAGCTTAGGAGGACAGGTCGGGGAGACCCAGTACTTC
13 TRBJ1-1 NA TRBV30 NA CAWISWANTEAFF TGTGCCTGGATCTCATGGGCGAACACTGAAGCTTTCTTT
13 TRBJ2-2 NA TRBV5-1 NA CASSLALEGGLFF TGCGCCAGCAGCTTGGCCCTGGAGGGGGGGCTGTTTTTT
15 TRBJ2-5 NA TRBV9 few CASSSSTRRLETQYF TGTGCCAGCAGCTCTTCGACGCGGAGGCTGGAGACCCAGTACTTC
15 TRBJ1-2 TRBD1 TRBV20-1 medium-sized CSAQGGGRRLGGYTF TGCAGTGCTCAGGGGGGGGGACGCCGGCTCGGTGGCTACACCTTC
17 TRBJ2-7 TRBD2 TRBV5-4 few CASSLMAQAGGPNEQYF TGTGCCAGCAGCTTAATGGCCCAAGCGGGGGGGCCCAACGAGCAGTACTTC
15 TRBJ2-7 NA TRBV3-1 once CASSQGGARGDEQYF TGTGCCAGCAGCCAAGGGGGGGCGCGAGGGGACGAGCAGTACTTC
15 TRBJ2-5 TRBD2 TRBV24-1 NA CATSATSGTGETQYF TGTGCCACCAGTGCCACGAGCGGGACCGGAGAGACCCAGTACTTC
14 TRBJ2-7 TRBD2 TRBV11-3 NA CASSLGGGTYEQYF TGTGCCAGCAGCTTAGGGGGAGGGACCTACGAGCAGTACTTC
16 TRBJ1-6 TRBD1 TRBV7-8 NA CASSTRAWDSGSPLHF TGTGCCAGCAGCACAAGAGCCTGGGACAGCGGTTCACCCCTCCACTTT
16 TRBJ2-5 NA TRBV5-1 NA CASSLRQGGFGETQYF TGCGCCAGCAGCTTGCGCCAGGGGGGGTTCGGAGAGACCCAGTACTTC
15 TRBJ1-5 TRBD1 TRBV6-1 few CASREPGQGWQPQHF TGTGCCAGCAGAGAACCAGGACAGGGTTGGCAGCCCCAGCATTTT
19 TRBJ2-3 TRBD2 TRBV7-2 NA CASSLVAGGGLPAPDTQYF TGTGCCAGCAGCTTAGTAGCGGGGGGGGGACTCCCCGCACCGGATACGCAGTATTTT
14 TRBJ2-7 TRBD1 TRBV5-4 NA CASSFDRGPYEQYF TGTGCCAGCAGCTTTGACAGGGGGCCTTACGAGCAGTACTTC
17 TRBJ1-3 TRBD1 TRBV20-1 medium-sized CSARDQGGASSGNTIYF TGCAGTGCTAGAGATCAGGGGGGCGCTAGCTCTGGAAACACCATATATTTT
15 TRBJ1-6 TRBD1 TRBV28 few CASSIRGQFNSPLHF TGTGCCAGCAGTATAAGGGGGCAGTTCAATTCACCCCTCCACTTT
19 TRBJ1-5 TRBD1 TRBV2 NA CASKLTGTGGPLDNQPQHF TGTGCCAGCAAGCTCACCGGGACAGGCGGTCCCCTTGACAATCAGCCCCAGCATTTT
13 TRBJ2-3 NA TRBV24-1 NA CATSGGSRDTQYF TGTGCCACCAGTGGAGGGAGCCGAGATACGCAGTATTTT
12 TRBJ2-1 NA TRBV10-2 few CASNEGRREQFF TGCGCCAGCAACGAGGGGCGCCGGGAGCAGTTCTTC
15 TRBJ1-6 TRBD1 TRBV2 few CASSGGQGLSSPLHF TGTGCCAGCAGTGGGGGACAGGGCCTGAGTTCACCCCTCCACTTT
14 TRBJ2-7 TRBD2 TRBV5-4 NA CASSSGGSYYEQYF TGTGCCAGCAGCTCCGGGGGGTCCTACTACGAGCAGTACTTC
12 TRBJ2-7 TRBD1 TRBV2 large CASSRDSYEQYF TGTGCCAGCAGTAGGGACAGCTACGAGCAGTACTTC
14 TRBJ2-1 TRBD2 TRBV7-2 NA CASSERGGLNEQFF TGTGCCAGCAGCGAGCGGGGGGGCCTGAATGAGCAGTTCTTC